The rows below give T cell receptor beta chains drawn from one sample of a study of T cells in Graves' hyperthyroidism and ophthalmopathy. TCRdb reprocessed the multiplex PCR reads via MiXCR and lists one record per CDR3 protein. The sample contains about 210,000 distinct CDR3 sequences, 17% of which appear only once. Input material: blood. The receptor source for this set is a man aged 50 to 60 with Graves' hyperthyroidism. Both conserved end residues are part of each CDR3. A D gene is named only where the DNA matches it firmly. Expanded clones get a size class; other rows say once, few or many, or leave the size out.

TRBJ2-5 | - | - | TRBV5-1 | TGCGCCAGTAGCTTGGTGGGTAACCAAGAGACCCAGTACTTC | CASSLVGNQETQYF
TRBJ1-1 | many | TRBD1 | TRBV6-1 | TGTGCCAGCACCGCCACAGGGGGCTTCACTGAAGCTTTCTTT | CASTATGGFTEAFF
TRBJ2-5 | many | - | TRBV18 | TGTGCCAGCTCACCGGCGGGTGCTCCGGAGACCCAGTACTTC | CASSPAGAPETQYF
TRBJ2-1 | - | - | TRBV7-9 | TGTGCCAGCAGCCTATGGTCGTCCATAAACAATGAGCAGTTCTTC | CASSLWSSINNEQFF
TRBJ2-1 | many | TRBD2 | TRBV12-3/TRBV12-4 | TGTGCCAGCAGTTTTCAAGCGGGAATGAATGAGCAGTTCTTC | CASSFQAGMNEQFF
TRBJ1-1 | many | TRBD1 | TRBV28 | TGTGCCAGCATCCCGGACAGGGAATACACTGAAGCTTTCTTT | CASIPDREYTEAFF
TRBJ2-7 | few | - | TRBV7-9 | TGTGCCAGCAGCGCCGAAAGGACTCCCTTAAACTACGAGCAGTACTTC | CASSAERTPLNYEQYF
TRBJ1-5 | many | - | TRBV18 | TGTGCCAGCTCACCCAATGGGAGCAATCAGCCCCAGCATTTT | CASSPNGSNQPQHF
TRBJ2-2 | few | TRBD2 | TRBV7-2 | TGTGCCAGCAGACCGACTAGCGGGAGAGGGAACACCGGGGAGCTGTTTTTT | CASRPTSGRGNTGELFF
TRBJ1-2 | many | TRBD1 | TRBV30 | TGTGCCTGGGGTAGGGACAGGCCATATGGCTACACCTTC | CAWGRDRPYGYTF
TRBJ2-3 | many | - | TRBV7-2 | TGTGCCAGCAGCAACAGGGCTAGCACAGATACGCAGTATTTT | CASSNRASTDTQYF
TRBJ2-1 | - | - | TRBV10-2 | TGCGCCATCTCCCAGGCTCTGCACTCCTACAATGAGCAGTTCTTC | CAISQALHSYNEQFF
TRBJ2-7 | many | TRBD1 | TRBV5-1 | TGCGCCAGCAGCGCCCAGGGGGACGAGCAGTACTTC | CASSAQGDEQYF
TRBJ1-5 | few | TRBD1 | TRBV7-2 | TGTGCCAGCAGCCTGACGACAGGGGGAATAGGTCAGCCCCAGCATTTT | CASSLTTGGIGQPQHF
TRBJ1-1 | few | - | TRBV6-5 | TGTGCCAGCAGTAAGCCCCTACGGACAGAGAACACTGAAGCTTTCTTT | CASSKPLRTENTEAFF
TRBJ2-3 | - | - | TRBV7-2 | TGTGCCAGCAGCTTTAAGGGACTTTTAGATACGCAGTATTTT | CASSFKGLLDTQYF
TRBJ1-6 | few | TRBD1 | TRBV9 | TGTGCCAGCAGCCTGGGGACAGGGAATTCACCCCTCCACTTT | CASSLGTGNSPLHF
TRBJ2-5 | many | TRBD1 | TRBV4-1 | TGCGCCAGCAGCCCCCGCGGGACAGGCCGGGAGACCCAGTACTTC | CASSPRGTGRETQYF
TRBJ2-7 | many | TRBD1 | TRBV18 | TGTGCCAGCTCACCACGGGGACAGATCTCCAACGAGCAGTACTTC | CASSPRGQISNEQYF
TRBJ2-7 | many | TRBD2 | TRBV4-2 | TGTGCCAGCAGCCAAGACGGCCCGGGGGGGCCTGCCAGCGAGCAGTACTTC | CASSQDGPGGPASEQYF
TRBJ2-5 | - | - | TRBV11-1 | TGTGCCAGCAGCCCCGATTCGACACCCTTGGGAGAGACCCAGTACTTC | CASSPDSTPLGETQYF
TRBJ1-6 | few | - | TRBV30 | TGTGCCTGGCTCGACAGGAAAAATAATTCACCCCTCCACTTT | CAWLDRKNNSPLHF
TRBJ1-6 | many | - | TRBV7-2 | TGTGCCAGCAGCTTACGACAGAATAATTCACCCCTCCACTTT | CASSLRQNNSPLHF
TRBJ2-5 | - | - | TRBV20-1 | TGCAGTGCTAGCGGGAGCGGGGAGACCCAGTACTTC | CSASGSGETQYF
TRBJ2-1 | - | TRBD2 | TRBV20-1 | TGCAGTGCTGGCCGAGCGGGAGCTGGGAACGAGCAGTTCTTC | CSAGRAGAGNEQFF
TRBJ2-2 | many | - | TRBV28 | TGTGCCAGCAGTTCCCCGTTTAGGGGCGGACCCCATGGGACCGGGGAGCTGTTTTTT | CASSSPFRGGPHGTGELFF
TRBJ2-7 | - | - | TRBV7-9 | TGTGCCAACAGCCAGGCGGGACACGAGCAGTACTTC | CANSQAGHEQYF